This T cell receptor (beta chain) was captured by sequencing in a study of early T cells in non-severe SARS-CoV-2 infection. TCRdb recomputed calls from the 5' RACE reads with MiXCR, one row per CDR3 protein. Of 100,000 to 150,000 distinct CDR3 sequences in the sample, about 16% were seen once. This clonotype was found many times. There are 14 residues in the CDR3. Germline V gene data show CDR1 as MNHNS and CDR2 as SASEGT. V gave up 6 bases and J gave up 2 bases, with 14 bases separating them. The J gene is TRBJ2-7, the V gene TRBV6-1; D uncertain. The sequence derives from an adult who was a healthcare worker with PCR-confirmed SARS-CoV-2 infection or an uninfected control (not recorded which). The sample taken for sequencing was whole blood. The CDR3 loop reads CASREKSRTYEQYF. In DNA, the CDR3 is TGTGCCAGCAGGGAGAAGTCTAGGACCTACGAGCAGTACTTC.